This T cell receptor beta chain stems from a study of blood T cell repertoires in COVID-19. Study-wide context: The United States, Italy and Spain supplied acute and convalescent COVID-19 samples.

The CDR3 totals 14 residues. CDR1 SGHNT and CDR2 YYREEE come from the germline V gene (reference sequence). The ends lost 6 bases at V and 3 bases at J; junction bases unmatched: 6. Generated by immunoSEQ multiplex PCR, the TCRdb table keeps only in-frame clones and is missing some. Among around 250,000 clones listed, 65% to 85% were seen once. The genes are TRBV5-4 and TRBJ2-5; 9 positions agree with TRBD2. The receptor comes from an elderly man with acute or convalescent COVID-19. The sequencing sample was made of peripheral blood. As DNA, the CDR3 is TGTGCCAGCATGTCGGCTAGCGGGGAAGAGACCCAGTACTTC. Encoded protein: CASMSASGEETQYF.